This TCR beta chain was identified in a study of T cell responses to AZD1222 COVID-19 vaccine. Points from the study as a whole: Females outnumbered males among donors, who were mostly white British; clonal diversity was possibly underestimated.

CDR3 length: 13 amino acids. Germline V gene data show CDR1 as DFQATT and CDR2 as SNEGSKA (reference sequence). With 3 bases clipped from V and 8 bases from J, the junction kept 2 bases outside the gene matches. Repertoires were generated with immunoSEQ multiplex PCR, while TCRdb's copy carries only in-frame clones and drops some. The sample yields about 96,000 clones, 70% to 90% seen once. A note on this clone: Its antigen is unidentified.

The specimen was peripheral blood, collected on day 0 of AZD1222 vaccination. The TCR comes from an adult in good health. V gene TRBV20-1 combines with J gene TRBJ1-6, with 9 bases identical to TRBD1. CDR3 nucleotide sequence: TGCAGTGCTAGTCGGGACAGGGATTCACCCCTCCACTTT. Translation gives CSASRDRDSPLHF.